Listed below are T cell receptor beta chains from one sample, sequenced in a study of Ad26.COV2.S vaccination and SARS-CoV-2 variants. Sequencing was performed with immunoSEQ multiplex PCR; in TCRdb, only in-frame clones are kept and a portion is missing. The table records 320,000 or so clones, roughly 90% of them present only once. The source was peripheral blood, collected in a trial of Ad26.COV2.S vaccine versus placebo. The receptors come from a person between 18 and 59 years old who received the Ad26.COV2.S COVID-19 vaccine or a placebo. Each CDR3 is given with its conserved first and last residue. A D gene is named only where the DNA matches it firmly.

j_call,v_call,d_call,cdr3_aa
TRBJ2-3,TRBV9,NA,CASSVENGPLDTQYF
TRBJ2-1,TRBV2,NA,CASSVLRREQFF
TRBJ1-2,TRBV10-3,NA,CAISESQAAVGYGYTF
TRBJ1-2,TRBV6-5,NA,CASSYGKGDYGYTF
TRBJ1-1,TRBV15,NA,CATWGQNTEAFF
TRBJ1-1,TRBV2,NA,CASLGEQGRNTEAFF
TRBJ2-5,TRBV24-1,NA,CATSDSRTVQETQYF
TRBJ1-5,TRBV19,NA,CASSITNSNQPQHF
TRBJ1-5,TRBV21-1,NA,CASSSFYRAGNQPQHF
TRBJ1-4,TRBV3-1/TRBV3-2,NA,CASSQGGRRDEKLFF
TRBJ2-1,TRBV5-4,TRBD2,CASSLPDPTGTSSYNEQFF
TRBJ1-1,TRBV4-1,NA,CASSHPGMNTEAFF
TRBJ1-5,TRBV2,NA,CASSEGAGNQPQHF
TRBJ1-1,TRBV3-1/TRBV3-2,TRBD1,CASSYHIGQGNTEAFF
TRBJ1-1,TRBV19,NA,CASRGLVGQTEAFF
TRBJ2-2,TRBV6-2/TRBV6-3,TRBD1,CASSRDRPNTGELFF
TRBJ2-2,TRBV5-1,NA,CASSLTTNTGELFF
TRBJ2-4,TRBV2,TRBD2,CASSEFSGGIPPHLNIQYF
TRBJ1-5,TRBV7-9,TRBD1,CASSLTGGHYSNQPQHF
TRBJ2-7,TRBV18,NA,CASSPEIRAYEQYF
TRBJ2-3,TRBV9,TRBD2,CASSVALGTSLGTDTQYF
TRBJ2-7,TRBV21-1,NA,CASRSDGGYEQYF
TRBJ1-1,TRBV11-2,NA,CASSSPWRPEAFF
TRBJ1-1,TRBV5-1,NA,CASSSDREEAFF
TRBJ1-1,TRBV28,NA,CASSVGEDTEAFF
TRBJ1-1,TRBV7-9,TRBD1,CASSPARDRNTEAFF
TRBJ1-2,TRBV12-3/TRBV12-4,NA,CASGGGSNYGYTF
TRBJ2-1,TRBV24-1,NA,CATSDSRGASAAPTEQFF
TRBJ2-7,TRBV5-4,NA,CASSSAPYEQYF
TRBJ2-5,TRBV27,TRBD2,CASSPGLAGQTQYF
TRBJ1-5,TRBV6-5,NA,CASSFPGGPQHF
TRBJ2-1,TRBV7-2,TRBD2,CASSGPLAGGSYNEQFF
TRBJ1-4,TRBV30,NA,CAWNIGVLFEKLFF
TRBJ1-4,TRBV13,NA,CASSRQVFEKLFF
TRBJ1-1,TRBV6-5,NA,CASSPLTGSTEAFF
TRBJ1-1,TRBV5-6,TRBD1,CASSFGTGGGSTEAFF
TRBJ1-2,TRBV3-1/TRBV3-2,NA,CASSHGGISYGYTF
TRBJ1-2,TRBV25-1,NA,CASSSFGGGYTF
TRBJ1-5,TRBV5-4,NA,CASSRDSNQPQHF
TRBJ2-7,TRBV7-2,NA,CASSFGDRRSSYEQYF
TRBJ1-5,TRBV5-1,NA,CASSLGQLSNQPQHF
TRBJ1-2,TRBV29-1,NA,CSVGDYNYGYTF
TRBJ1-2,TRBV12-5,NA,CASGTPPVYGYTF
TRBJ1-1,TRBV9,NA,CASSVAGRGTEAFF
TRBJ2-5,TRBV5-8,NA,CASTGWQETQYF
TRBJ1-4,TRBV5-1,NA,CASSLGGPATNEKLFF
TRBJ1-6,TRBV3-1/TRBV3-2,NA,CASSQVRPGDSPLHF
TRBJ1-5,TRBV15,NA,CATSSDGQMYQPQHF